This entry features one TCR beta chain sequence. The antigen is not known. This CDR3 comprises 17 residues. The germline V gene encodes CDR1 MNHEY and CDR2 SVGAGI. V shed 3 bases and J 3 bases; nucleotides not matched to a gene: 13. The data were taken from a study of vaccination and CD4 T cells after COVID-19. About the study: Each enrolled participant received a two-dose regimen of either BNT162b2 or mRNA-1273 vaccine. Cells received overlapping spike peptides from SARS-CoV-2, HCoV-NL63, HCoV-OC43 and HCoV-229E as stimulation.

Treatment specified: roughly 10-day PBMC culture with coronavirus spike peptide pools or control peptides (ViraFEST assay). The absence of any prior SARS-CoV-2 infection in healthy vaccine recipients was confirmed by nucleocapsid antibody tests that came back negative both before and after vaccination. The Oncomine TCR Beta short-read assay was what sequenced the DNA obtained from cultured CD4+ T cells. MiXCR, run by TCRdb on the PCR reads, gives a single entry per CDR3 protein. Of about 15,000 distinct CDR3 sequences listed, 78% are singletons. The sequence was obtained from a human donor who received a COVID-19 vaccine. The starting material was CD4+ T cells from blood, cultured in vitro, obtained after SARS-CoV-2 vaccination. The V and J genes are TRBV6-5 and TRBJ2-7; 8 nucleotides agree with TRBD1. The CDR3 DNA reads TGTGCCAGCAGTTATCGGGTCTACAGGGGGAGTTACTACGAGCAGTACTTC. As protein: CASSYRVYRGSYYEQYF.